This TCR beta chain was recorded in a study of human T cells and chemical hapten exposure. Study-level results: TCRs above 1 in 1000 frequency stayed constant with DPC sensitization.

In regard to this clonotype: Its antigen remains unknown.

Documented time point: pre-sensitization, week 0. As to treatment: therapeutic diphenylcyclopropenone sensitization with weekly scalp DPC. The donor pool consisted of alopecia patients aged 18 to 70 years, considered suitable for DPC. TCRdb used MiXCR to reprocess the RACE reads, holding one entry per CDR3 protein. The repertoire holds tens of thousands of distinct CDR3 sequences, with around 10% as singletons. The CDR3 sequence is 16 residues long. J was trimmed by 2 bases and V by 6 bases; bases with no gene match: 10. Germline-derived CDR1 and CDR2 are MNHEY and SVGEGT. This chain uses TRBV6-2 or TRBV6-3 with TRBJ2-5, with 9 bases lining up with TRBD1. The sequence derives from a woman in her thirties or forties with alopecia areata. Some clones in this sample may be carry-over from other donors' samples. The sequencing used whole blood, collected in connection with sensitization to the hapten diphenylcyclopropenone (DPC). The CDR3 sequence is CASRLWGQGNQETQYF. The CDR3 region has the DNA TGTGCCAGCAGGCTCTGGGGACAGGGAAATCAAGAGACCCAGTACTTC.